This T cell receptor beta chain emerged from a study of T cell changes during pregnancy in multiple sclerosis. Germline values: CDR1 GTSNPN, CDR2 SVGIG (reference sequence). Germline trimming cut 0 bases from V and 1 base from J; bases unmatched to any gene: 1. CDR3 length equals 16 residues. The protocol was immunoSEQ multiplex PCR, while the TCRdb copy is restricted to in-frame clones and leaves out a portion. The profile shows approximately 80,000 clones, about 90% of them singletons. This rearrangement joins TRBV30 to TRBJ2-3; TRBD2 agrees at 13 bases. The receptor was derived from a female donor in good health, serving as a control in a pregnancy study. Some clones in this sample may be carry-over from other donors' samples. Source: PBMCs, taken in the first trimester of pregnancy. The CDR3 nucleotides read TGTGCCTGGAGTGTAACTAGCGGGAGGGGCACAGATACGCAGTATTTT. Its translation: CAWSVTSGRGTDTQYF.